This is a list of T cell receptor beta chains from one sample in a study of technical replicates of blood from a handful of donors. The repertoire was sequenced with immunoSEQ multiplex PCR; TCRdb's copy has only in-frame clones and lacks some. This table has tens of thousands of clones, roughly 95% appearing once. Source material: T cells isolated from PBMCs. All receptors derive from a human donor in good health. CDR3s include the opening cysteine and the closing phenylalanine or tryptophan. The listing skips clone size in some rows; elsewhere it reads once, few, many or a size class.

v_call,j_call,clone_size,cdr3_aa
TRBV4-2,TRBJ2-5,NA,CASSQLRTAQETQYF
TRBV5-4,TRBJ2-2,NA,CASSFPDTGELFF
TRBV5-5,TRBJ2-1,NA,CASSLGALVNEQFF
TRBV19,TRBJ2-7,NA,CASSIVAGSYEQYF
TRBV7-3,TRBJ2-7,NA,CASSLTSASEQYF
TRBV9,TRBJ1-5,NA,CASSVGQTPNQPQHF
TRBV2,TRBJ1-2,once,CASVRRGGSIRGYGYTF
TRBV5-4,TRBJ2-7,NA,CASSSQLGGLYEQYF
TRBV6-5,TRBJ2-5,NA,CASSFLGEETQYF
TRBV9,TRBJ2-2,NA,CASSVRLEYTGELFF
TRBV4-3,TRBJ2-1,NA,CASSQESGGRSYNEQFF
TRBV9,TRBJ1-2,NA,CASSVGQARSGYTF
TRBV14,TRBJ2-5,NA,CASSQGAAGLQETQYF
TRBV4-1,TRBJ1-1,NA,CASSPSRDRDTEAFF
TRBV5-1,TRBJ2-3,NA,CASSLGGTLTDTQYF
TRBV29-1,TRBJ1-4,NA,CSVTRGSEKLFF
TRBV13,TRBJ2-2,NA,CASSFLLAGNTGELFF
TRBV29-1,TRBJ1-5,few,CSVTGQGQPQHF
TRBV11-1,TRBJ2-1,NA,CASSLRDRWGNEQFF
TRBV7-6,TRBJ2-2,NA,CASSNTVGELFF